Following are 13 T cell receptor beta chains from one sample sequenced in a study of blood T cell repertoires in COVID-19. Using immunoSEQ multiplex PCR, the repertoire was profiled, and TCRdb retains in-frame clones only, with some absent. The sample has 75,000 to 100,000 clones; roughly 80% are singletons. The specimen sequenced was peripheral blood. The origin of the receptors is a man aged 55 to 70 with acute or convalescent COVID-19.

J is TRBJ1-1 and V is TRBV11-3; tentative D call: TRBD1 (6 bases). This CDR3 has 15 residues. The ends were cut back, 1 base at V and 1 base at J, with 10 bases in the middle. The germline V gene encodes CDR1 SGHNT and CDR2 YENEEA. CDR3 DNA sequence: TGTGCCAGCAGCTTAGGAGGGACACAGAACACTGAAGCTTTCTTT. It is translated as CASSLGGTQNTEAFF.

The rearrangement uses TRBV4-1 and TRBJ1-4, with D possibly TRBD1 on 6 matching bases. Per germline, CDR1 MGHRA and CDR2 YSYEKL. V was trimmed by 5 bases and J by 5 bases, leaving 15 bases between them. This CDR3 is built from 15 residues. The CDR3, as DNA: TGCGCCAGCAGCAGGAGGACAGAGTTGAATGAAAAACTGTTTTTT. It encodes CASSRRTELNEKLFF.

The J gene is TRBJ2-4, the V gene TRBV4-3; possible D gene TRBD2, 6 bases. Germline loops: CDR1 LGHNA, CDR2 YSLEER. V dropped 0 bases and J dropped 1 base, with 10 bases sitting between them. This CDR3 is built from 16 residues. The DNA of the CDR3 is TGCGCCAGCAGCCAAGACGGGGGTCCGGCCAAAAACATTCAGTACTTC. It encodes CASSQDGGPAKNIQYF.

The rearrangement links TRBV3-1 (or the pseudogene TRBV3-2) to TRBJ2-7, with TRBD2 matching over 8 bases. The CDR3 spans 15 residues. Germline V lookup: CDR1 LGHDT, CDR2 YNNKEL (reference sequence). The J segment lost 3 bases and the V segment lost 3 bases, leaving 7 bases of the junction unmatched. This CDR3 is CASSHPPGGVYEQYF. CDR3 nucleotide sequence: TGTGCCAGCAGCCACCCCCCGGGAGGGGTCTACGAGCAGTACTTC.

The V and J genes are TRBV7-9 and TRBJ1-2; tentatively, D is TRBD1 (5 bases). Germline V gives CDR1 SEHNR, CDR2 FQNEAQ (reference sequence). Trimming cost V 2 bases and J 9 bases, with 13 bases left between them. The CDR3 has 13 residues. CDR3 sequence reads: CASSLPGYISYTF. CDR3 nucleotides: TGTGCCAGCAGCTTACCAGGGTATATTAGCTACACCTTC.

The chain's CDR3 is CASSPDLDSPLHF. For the CDR3, the DNA is TGTGCCAGCTCACCAGACTTAGATTCACCCCTCCACTTT. V gene TRBV18 combines with J gene TRBJ1-6; D not certain. This CDR3 has 13 amino acids. Per the germline V gene, CDR1 is KGHSH and CDR2 is LQKENI. V was shortened by 2 bases and J by 8 bases, with 7 bases between the two germline ends.

The CDR3, as DNA: TGTGCCAGCAGACCCTCGGGGTATGATACCCACGAGCAGTACTTC. Translating gives CASRPSGYDTHEQYF. V and J are TRBV3-1 (or the pseudogene TRBV3-2) and TRBJ2-7; D is possibly TRBD2 (5 bases). The CDR3 loop spans 15 amino acids. Per germline, CDR1 LGHDT and CDR2 YNNKEL (reference sequence). The V and J ends lost 6 bases and 5 bases respectively, with 20 bases between them.

CDR3 in amino acids: CATSDGDRGRETQYF. CDR3 bases: TGTGCCACCAGTGATGGGGACAGGGGGCGAGAGACCCAGTACTTC. The J gene is TRBJ2-5, the V gene TRBV24-1; 12 bases map to TRBD1. The CDR3 spans 15 residues. J gave up 4 bases and V 3 bases, and 2 bases lay outside the gene matches. Germline CDR1 reads KGHDR; CDR2 reads SFDVKD.

This clone was observed a handful of times. The V gene is TRBV18, the J gene TRBJ1-4; D call uncertain. The length of the CDR3 is 13 residues. V was pared by 3 bases and J by 5 bases, with 7 bases between. The germline gives CDR1 KGHSH, CDR2 LQKENI. The CDR3 region has the DNA TGTGCCAGCTCACCTAGGGAGAATGAAAAACTGTTTTTT. Translating it yields CASSPRENEKLFF.

The chain uses TRBV20-1 and TRBJ1-3; a weak D match, TRBD1 (5 bases). Trimming removed 6 bases at V and 4 bases at J, with 7 bases between. From germline, CDR1 is DFQATT and CDR2 SNEGSKA (reference sequence). The CDR3 contains 11 residues. CDR3 bases: TGCAGTGCCGGGGGGGGAAACACCATATATTTT. It yields the protein CSAGGGNTIYF.

This chain connects TRBV5-1 to TRBJ1-4; 12 nucleotides line up with TRBD1. CDR1 is SGHRS and CDR2 is YFSETQ in the germline V gene. This CDR3 contains 15 residues. V was pared by 7 bases and J by 8 bases, with 9 bases of the junction left unmatched. The CDR3 loop reads CASVGTGGKDEKLFF. CDR3 in DNA: TGCGCCAGCGTCGGGACAGGGGGCAAGGACGAAAAACTGTTTTTT.

The rearrangement uses TRBV6-5 and TRBJ2-5; tentatively, D is TRBD1 (5 bases). The V gene's germline CDR1 is MNHEY and CDR2 SVGAGI. The CDR3 extends over 16 amino acids. V dropped 2 bases and J dropped 2 bases, with 15 bases sitting between them. In nucleotides, the CDR3 is TGTGCCAGCAGTTACGCTGATATGGCAGGGCAAGAGACCCAGTACTTC. Amino acid sequence: CASSYADMAGQETQYF.

This clone was observed a single time. The CDR3, as DNA: TGTGCCAGCAGCTTAGATGGTGAGACAGGCGCCGCGTATGGCTACACCTTC. Translating gives CASSLDGETGAAYGYTF. This chain uses TRBV11-3 with TRBJ1-2; D is possibly TRBD1 (6 bases). The V gene lost 0 bases and the J gene lost 5 bases, with 19 bases spanning the gap. CDR3 length: 17 residues. CDR1 SGHNT and CDR2 YENEEA come from the germline V gene.